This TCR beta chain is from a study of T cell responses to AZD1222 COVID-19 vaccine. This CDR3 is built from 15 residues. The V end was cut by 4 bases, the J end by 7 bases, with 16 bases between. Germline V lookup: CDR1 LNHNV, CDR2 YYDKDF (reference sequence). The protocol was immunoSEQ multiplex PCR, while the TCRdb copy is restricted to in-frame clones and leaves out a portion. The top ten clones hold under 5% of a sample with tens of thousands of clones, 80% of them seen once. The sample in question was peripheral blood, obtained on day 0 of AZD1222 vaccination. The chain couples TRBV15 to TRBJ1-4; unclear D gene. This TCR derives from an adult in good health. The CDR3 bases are TGTGCCACCAGCAAAATCCTTGGGGAGGGTGAAAAACTGTTTTTT. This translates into CATSKILGEGEKLFF.